This T cell receptor (beta chain) was sequenced during a study of shared clonotypes between healthy human individuals. About the study: Donors, aged 18 to 49, were a couple of women and three men.

Every immunoSEQ plate was one replicate of a subset's evenly spread DNA. The repertoire was sequenced with immunoSEQ multiplex PCR; TCRdb's copy has only in-frame clones and lacks some. This sample has some 2,100,000 clones, with roughly 91% found just once. The study, taken as a whole, reports: Incompleteness in sorted-subset sequencing, despite large depth, was shown by rarefaction. Limited genetic and exposure-history diversity came from having few donors.

Germline CDR1 and CDR2: MNHEY and SMNVEV (reference sequence). V lost 5 bases, J lost 6 bases, and 16 bases lay in between. The CDR3 is 14 residues long. For this clone: Its antigen is not identified.

Naive CD8 isolation took CD45RO-negative cells positively selected for CCR7 and excluded terminally differentiated effector memory CD45RA+ cells. Input material: naive CD8+ T cells from PBMCs. The rearrangement uses TRBV27 and TRBJ1-1; D may be TRBD1 (6 bases). The TCR was taken from a man aged 18 to 30 in good health. Some clones in this sample may be carry-over from other donors' samples. CDR3 region: CASSLNPTGAEAFF. CDR3 nucleotides: TGTGCCAGCAGTCTAAACCCGACAGGCGCTGAAGCTTTCTTT.